Listed here are 30 T cell receptor beta chains from one sample, sequenced in a study of vaccination effects on CD4 cells after COVID-19. Having been cultured for ten to eleven days, the cells underwent CD4+ T cell isolation. Their SARS-CoV-2 infection, verified by PCR, occurred between March and December 2020. All study participants received two doses of BNT162b2 or mRNA-1273 vaccine. No antigen is known for these receptors. TCRdb's table, derived via immunoSEQ multiplex PCR, lists solely in-frame clones and lacks some. The sample has 30,000 to 40,000 clones, about three quarters seen once. The sequencing here drew on CD4+ T cells from PBMCs cultured without peptide, taken after COVID-19 vaccination. The receptors were gathered from a human donor who had a prior SARS-CoV-2 infection.

V and J are TRBV15 and TRBJ1-4; TRBD1 agrees at 8 bases. The CDR3 is 16 amino acids. Germline CDR1 reads LNHNV; CDR2 reads YYDKDF (reference sequence). V was pared by 5 bases and J by 6 bases, with 11 bases of the junction left unmatched. The CDR3 protein is CATSPTQGAGDEKLFF. The CDR3, as DNA: TGTGCCACCAGCCCTACCCAGGGGGCTGGGGATGAAAAACTGTTTTTT.

V usage is TRBV2 and J usage is TRBJ1-4, with 7 nucleotides matching TRBD1. With V trimmed by 5 bases and J by 4 bases, 7 bases remained unmatched. Germline lookup yields CDR1 SNHLY and CDR2 FYNNEI. The CDR3 consists of 15 residues. The CDR3 reads CASSKGGTVNEKLFF. CDR3 DNA: TGTGCCAGCAGTAAAGGAGGGACAGTTAATGAAAAACTGTTTTTT.

The V gene is TRBV6-5, the J gene TRBJ2-1; TRBD2 matches 9 bases. The CDR3 loop spans 16 amino acids. The J segment lost 0 bases and the V segment lost 4 bases, leaving 4 bases of the junction unmatched. Germline V CDR1 and CDR2: MNHEY, SVGAGI. In DNA, the CDR3 is TGTGCCAGCAGTTCCCTTAGCGGGAGCTCCTACAATGAGCAGTTCTTC. Translation: CASSSLSGSSYNEQFF.

As DNA, the CDR3 is TGTGCCAGCAGCTTATTTGGGTGGAATGAAAAACTGTTTTTT. Amino acids: CASSLFGWNEKLFF. V usage is TRBV11-2 and J usage is TRBJ1-4; no definite D call. The CDR3 sequence is 14 residues long. From germline, CDR1 is SGHAT and CDR2 FQNNGV. V was pared by 2 bases and J by 5 bases, with 9 bases between.

The V gene is TRBV25-1, the J gene TRBJ2-3, with D possibly matching TRBD2 (5 bases). V gave up 3 bases and J gave up 2 bases, with 12 bases separating them. CDR1 is MGHDK and CDR2 is SYGVNS in the germline V gene. This CDR3 has 15 residues. CDR3 protein: CASSDLARLTDTQYF. The CDR3 region has the DNA TGTGCCAGCAGTGATTTAGCGAGACTCACAGATACGCAGTATTTT.

The gene calls are TRBV11-2 and TRBJ2-4; 12 nucleotides match TRBD2. V lost 3 bases to trimming and J lost 0 bases; unmatched junction nucleotides: 3. The germline CDR1 and CDR2 sequences are SGHAT and FQNNGV. There are 17 residues in the CDR3. DNA of the CDR3: TGTGCCAGCAGCTTTGGGGGACTAGCGGGAGCCAAAAACATTCAGTACTTC. Protein sequence: CASSFGGLAGAKNIQYF.

This chain connects TRBV5-6 to TRBJ1-2; TRBD1 agrees at 8 bases. Per the germline V gene, CDR1 is SGHDT and CDR2 is YYEEEE. The CDR3 covers 16 residues. Germline trimming cut 1 base from V and 7 bases from J; bases unmatched to any gene: 12. The CDR3 reads CASSLRDRQVYGGYTF. DNA of the CDR3: TGTGCCAGCAGCTTGAGGGACAGGCAGGTGTATGGTGGCTACACCTTC.

The genes are TRBV15 and TRBJ2-1; 7 nucleotides line up with TRBD2. The junction had 6 bases not matched to a gene; V was cut back by 0 bases and J by 7 bases. The CDR3 consists of 15 residues. Germline-derived CDR1 and CDR2 are LNHNV and YYDKDF (reference sequence). The CDR3 is CATSRDRDSGNEQFF. The CDR3 nucleotides are TGTGCCACCAGCAGAGATCGGGATAGCGGGAATGAGCAGTTCTTC.

CDR3 DNA: TGTGCCAGCAGCGTAGTAGGACTAGCGGGGGAGCTGTTTTTT. This gives the protein CASSVVGLAGELFF. V is TRBV9 and J is TRBJ2-2; the match to TRBD2 covers 9 bases. The CDR3 consists of 14 residues. V gave up 0 bases and J gave up 8 bases; unmatched junction bases: 2. Per germline, CDR1 SGDLS and CDR2 YYNGEE.

This chain links TRBV18 with TRBJ1-1; TRBD1 might be the D (5 bases). Germline CDR1 is KGHSH and CDR2 is LQKENI. V was clipped by 4 bases and J by 3 bases, with 6 bases between them. The length of the CDR3 is 12 residues. In DNA, the CDR3 is TGTGCCAGCTCACGGGGGGACACTGAAGCTTTCTTT. Protein product: CASSRGDTEAFF.

The V and J genes are TRBV29-1 and TRBJ1-1, with D unclear. V was cut by 7 bases and J by 1 base, with 13 bases left in between. This CDR3 spans 13 amino acids. The germline V gene encodes CDR1 SQVTM and CDR2 ANQGSEA. The chain's CDR3 is CSAIIGWNTEAFF. The CDR3 DNA sequence: TGCAGCGCTATCATTGGGTGGAACACTGAAGCTTTCTTT.

The chain recombines TRBV6-5 with TRBJ1-6; a possible D gene is TRBD1 (5 bases). The CDR3 spans 14 residues. Germline V CDR1 and CDR2: MNHEY, SVGAGI. Trimming shortened V by 2 bases and J by 10 bases, and 12 bases separated the two germline ends. In DNA, the CDR3 is TGTGCCAGCAGTTACGGAGGGGATCACTCACCCCTCCACTTT. Its protein product is CASSYGGDHSPLHF.

This clone was counted a single time. The chain uses TRBV5-6 and TRBJ2-7, with 8 positions matching TRBD2. The CDR3 length is 15 residues. V gave up 2 bases and J gave up 6 bases; unmatched junction bases: 10. Germline V lookup: CDR1 SGHDT, CDR2 YYEEEE. CDR3 sequence: CASSFRGGASGEQYF. CDR3 DNA: TGTGCCAGCAGCTTTCGGGGGGGCGCATCTGGCGAGCAGTACTTC.

This sequence joins TRBV6-2 or TRBV6-3 and TRBJ2-7, with a tentative D call TRBD1 (6 bases). Germline lookup yields CDR1 MNHEY and CDR2 SVGEGT. The length of the CDR3 is 14 residues. V lost 6 bases, J lost 2 bases, and 14 bases lay in between. The chain's CDR3 is CASSRGQSPYEQYF. DNA of the CDR3: TGTGCCAGCAGCCGTGGACAGAGCCCCTACGAGCAGTACTTC.

This clone appeared once. The rearrangement uses TRBV6-1 and TRBJ2-2, with 10 positions matching TRBD2. Germline values: CDR1 MNHNS, CDR2 SASEGT. V shed 2 bases and J 1 base; nucleotides not matched to a gene: 7. This CDR3 has 18 residues. CDR3 region: CASSEPSGSYGNTGELFF. CDR3 DNA sequence: TGTGCCAGCAGTGAACCTAGCGGGAGCTATGGGAACACCGGGGAGCTGTTTTTT.

The chain employs TRBV5-1 and TRBJ2-5; TRBD1 matches 7 bases. The CDR3 consists of 16 residues. Per the germline V gene, CDR1 is SGHRS and CDR2 is YFSETQ. J lost 0 bases, V lost 3 bases, and 8 bases had no gene match. CDR3 protein: CASSSGTANYQETQYF. The CDR3 DNA follows: TGCGCCAGCAGCTCCGGGACAGCAAATTACCAAGAGACCCAGTACTTC.

This clone was seen a few times. The rearrangement links TRBV7-9 to TRBJ2-7, with 8 positions matching TRBD1. Germline CDR1 and CDR2: SEHNR and FQNEAQ (reference sequence). V lost 7 bases and J lost 6; bases outside the gene matches: 11. The CDR3 length is 14 residues. CDR3 residues: CASTTGTGTTEQYF. The DNA of the CDR3 is TGTGCCAGCACCACAGGGACAGGCACCACCGAGCAGTACTTC. Supplemented by reference TRBV7-9 and TRBJ2-7, the full variable domain reads DTGVSQNPRHKITKRGQNVTFRCDPISEHNRLYWYRQTLGQGPEFLTYFQNEAQLEKSRLLSDRFSAERPKGSFSTLEIQRTEQGDSAMYLCASTTGTGTTEQYFGPGTRLTVT.

This clone was observed a handful of times. The V gene is TRBV6-2 or TRBV6-3, the J gene TRBJ1-1; 10 bases fit TRBD1. Germline CDR1 and CDR2: MNHEY and SVGEGT. This CDR3 comprises 17 residues. J was trimmed by 8 bases and V by 0 bases; bases with no gene match: 12. The CDR3: CASSYSRDRGTSTEAFF. In DNA, the CDR3 is TGTGCCAGCAGTTACTCTCGGGACAGGGGAACTTCTACGGAAGCTTTCTTT.

The chain is built from TRBV2 and TRBJ2-5; D remains unclear. This CDR3 contains 14 residues. Trimming took off 3 bases at V and 5 bases at J, with 13 bases between the two ends. Germline CDR1 SNHLY, CDR2 FYNNEI. The CDR3 spells CASSERGAGETQYF. DNA for the CDR3: TGTGCCAGCAGTGAGAGAGGAGCTGGGGAGACCCAGTACTTC.

This clone was counted a few times. V gene TRBV19 combines with J gene TRBJ1-6; 9 bases align to TRBD1. Losses at the gene ends were 8 bases for V and 8 bases for J; bases not matched to a gene: 4. This CDR3 contains 13 residues. Looked up from germline, CDR1 is LNHDA and CDR2 is SQIVND (reference sequence). The CDR3 region is CASRDRVDSPLHF. In DNA form, the CDR3 reads TGTGCCAGTCGGGACAGGGTGGATTCACCCCTCCACTTT.

The rearrangement uses TRBV5-1 and TRBJ2-1; TRBD2 agrees at 12 bases. This CDR3 comprises 15 residues. Germline lookup yields CDR1 SGHRS and CDR2 YFSETQ. V lost 4 bases to trimming and J lost 9 bases; unmatched junction nucleotides: 8. CDR3 in amino acids: CASSRLAGVQGEQFF. CDR3 coding DNA: TGCGCCAGCAGCAGACTAGCGGGGGTACAGGGTGAGCAGTTCTTC.

The chain recombines TRBV5-4 with TRBJ2-5; 7 bases match TRBD2. The CDR3 covers 14 residues. Germline V CDR1 and CDR2: SGHNT, YYREEE (reference sequence). J was trimmed by 1 base and V by 0 bases; bases with no gene match: 0. Written as DNA, the CDR3 is TGTGCCAGCAGCTTGGGACTAGCCCAAGAGACCCAGTACTTC. This encodes CASSLGLAQETQYF.

The chain couples TRBV2 to TRBJ1-4; no clear D gene. The CDR3 consists of 13 residues. The germline V gene has CDR1 SNHLY and CDR2 FYNNEI. V lost 4 bases, J lost 3 bases, and 6 bases lay in between. DNA of the CDR3: TGTGCCAGCAGTGTATCCCCTAATGAAAAACTGTTTTTT. This sequence encodes CASSVSPNEKLFF.

In its sample, this clone was seen a few times. The junction shows a germline mismatch at one end, possibly a read error. The V call is TRBV11-3, the J call TRBJ2-7; perhaps TRBD2 as D (5 bases). The length of the CDR3 is 16 residues. Germline lookup yields CDR1 SGHNT and CDR2 YENEEA. CDR3 DNA sequence: TGTGCCAGCAGCCTAGATTATCTAGCCAGCTCCTACGAGCAGTACTTC. Its translation: CASSLDYLASSYEQYF.

This clone was detected only once. The chain links TRBV6-5 to TRBJ2-7, with 7 bases matching TRBD2. Germline loops: CDR1 MNHEY, CDR2 SVGAGI. The CDR3 extends over 13 amino acids. V dropped 8 bases and J dropped 9; count of bases not matched to a gene: 13. CDR3 in amino acids: CASRRGGVVVQYF. CDR3 nucleotides: TGTGCCAGCCGGCGGGGAGGGGTTGTTGTGCAGTACTTC.

This chain joins TRBV7-2 and TRBJ1-2; unclear D gene. V lost 1 base and J 3 bases, leaving 6 bases between the germline ends. Per the germline V gene, CDR1 is SGHTA and CDR2 is FQGNSA. This CDR3 spans 13 amino acids. The CDR3 coding sequence is TGTGCCAGCAGCTTAGATCCGCACTATGGCTACACCTTC. It is translated as CASSLDPHYGYTF.

The chain links TRBV6-5 to TRBJ2-7; D call uncertain. The CDR3 extends over 11 amino acids. V was cut by 8 bases and J by 4 bases, with 9 bases left in between. The V gene's germline CDR1 is MNHEY and CDR2 SVGAGI. CDR3 in amino acids: CASGSVYEQYF. Here the CDR3 DNA reads TGTGCCAGCGGCAGCGTTTACGAGCAGTACTTC.

V is TRBV4-2 and J is TRBJ2-1; TRBD2 aligns across 12 bases. With V trimmed by 0 bases and J by 7 bases, 7 bases remained unmatched. Germline V gene sequence: CDR1 LGHNA, CDR2 YNFKEQ. The CDR3 runs to 17 residues. The CDR3 region has the DNA TGTGCCAGCAGCCAAGATCTGGAACTAGCGGGGGGTAATGAGCAGTTCTTC. Its protein product is CASSQDLELAGGNEQFF.

This clone was seen once. The rearrangement links TRBV27 to TRBJ1-5; a weak D match, TRBD1 (5 bases). This CDR3 has 15 amino acids. The V and J ends lost 4 bases and 3 bases respectively, with 13 bases between them. Germline CDR1 reads MNHEY; CDR2 reads SMNVEV (reference sequence). The DNA of the CDR3 is TGTGCCAGCAGTTCCTCGACGGGACCCAATCAGCCCCAGCATTTT. This translates into CASSSSTGPNQPQHF.

The rearrangement uses TRBV15 and TRBJ1-2; tentative D call: TRBD1 (5 bases). Germline V gives CDR1 LNHNV, CDR2 YYDKDF (reference sequence). This CDR3 has 13 amino acids. Trimming cost V 3 bases and J 4 bases, with 9 bases left between them. The CDR3 bases are TGTGCCACCAGCAGCAGGGCGACCTATGGCTACACCTTC. Protein product: CATSSRATYGYTF.